This T cell receptor beta chain was sequenced during a study of Ad26.COV2.S vaccination and SARS-CoV-2 variants. Specified treatment: some 20 received Ad26.COV2.S at low or high dose, single or two shots; several received placebo; per-sample allocation not given. Collection of samples fell on day 63 after the first vaccine or placebo injection. Some clones are missing from TCRdb's copy, which holds only in-frame ones; the method was immunoSEQ multiplex PCR. The repertoire consists of roughly 400,000 clones, with approximately 92% occurring once and the leading ten covering under 2%. The germline gives CDR1 LNHDA, CDR2 SQIVND (reference sequence). There are 21 residues in the CDR3. The V end lost 4 bases, the J end lost 0 bases, and 25 bases lay between the germline ends.

Sequenced here: peripheral blood, sampled in a trial of Ad26.COV2.S vaccine versus placebo. V is TRBV19 and J is TRBJ1-6, with unresolved D. The origin of this receptor is a person aged 18-65 years who received the Ad26.COV2.S COVID-19 vaccine or a placebo. In nucleotides, the CDR3 is TGTGCCAGTAGTACCTTAAGACCGGGAGTACTACTCAGCTCCTATAATTCACCCCTCCACTTT. Its protein is CASSTLRPGVLLSSYNSPLHF.